This T cell receptor (beta chain) was identified during a study of T cell responses to AZD1222 COVID-19 vaccine. Study findings and constraints: Mostly white British, mostly female donors; authors suggested clonal diversity may be underestimated. Spike-specific TCR depth and breadth grew after two AZD1222 doses.

TCRdb's table, derived via immunoSEQ multiplex PCR, lists solely in-frame clones and lacks some. This table holds 150,000 to 200,000 clones, about 90% found once. Points on this clone: Antigen unknown.

This CDR3 is 16 amino acids long. Germline V gene data show CDR1 as LGHDT and CDR2 as YNNKEL (reference sequence). V lost 2 bases, J lost 5 bases, and 11 bases stayed unmatched. This TCR derives from an adult in good health. Here the sequenced sample was peripheral blood, taken on day 0 of MenACWY control vaccination. The rearrangement uses TRBV3-1 (or the pseudogene TRBV3-2) and TRBJ2-5; TRBD1 matches 7 bases. The CDR3 protein is CASSQPFSDRVETQYF. CDR3 DNA: TGTGCCAGCAGCCAACCATTCTCTGACAGGGTGGAGACCCAGTACTTC.